This T cell receptor beta chain was captured by sequencing in a study of cytomegalovirus exposure and HLA in healthy donors. These donors, healthy bone marrow donors, were studied. CDR1 and CDR2 from the germline V gene are MNHEY and SMNVEV (reference sequence). This CDR3 comprises 14 residues. V lost 4 bases, J lost 4 bases, and 7 bases stayed unmatched. A multiplex PCR was run with 60 Vbeta primers and 13 Jbeta primers. The table came from immunoSEQ multiplex PCR; TCRdb's copy has only in-frame clones and leaves some out. The top ten hold around 1.3% of the sample, which has 100,000 or so clones, roughly 70% seen once.

The chain recombines TRBV27 with TRBJ2-7; TRBD2 matches 7 bases. The receptor's source is a man aged 35 to 55 in good health and CMV-seronegative. The specimen sequenced was PBMCs. The CDR3 reads CASSYAGVGYEQYF. CDR3 nucleotides: TGTGCCAGCAGTTATGCGGGAGTGGGGTACGAGCAGTACTTC.